This is a list of T cell receptor beta chains from one sample in a study of shared clonotypes between healthy human individuals. Clones were read by immunoSEQ multiplex PCR, and TCRdb kept only the in-frame ones, dropping some. The table shows 2 million to 2.5 million clones, with just under 95% occurring only once. The sample consisted of naive CD4+ T cells from PBMCs. The receptor source for this set is a man younger than 30 in good health. Some clones in this sample may be carry-over from other donors' samples. Each CDR3 is given with its conserved first and last residue. D genes are given only for firm matches. Clone size is stated in some rows and not others, as once, few, many or a class when expanded.

d_gene,j_gene,abundance,len,v_gene,CDR3aa,CDR3nt
NA,TRBJ1-4,NA,13,TRBV9,CASSPSGREKLFF,TGTGCCAGCAGCCCGTCGGGGCGTGAAAAACTGTTTTTT
TRBD1,TRBJ1-2,NA,13,TRBV7-9,CASSSGQGDGYTF,TGTGCCAGCAGCTCGGGACAGGGTGATGGCTACACCTTC
NA,TRBJ2-3,once,13,TRBV11-2,CASSLGGTDTQYF,TGTGCCAGCAGCTTAGGTGGCACAGATACGCAGTATTTT
NA,TRBJ1-1,NA,15,TRBV28,CASTPGGSGNTEAFF,TGTGCCAGCACCCCCGGGGGGTCGGGGAACACTGAAGCTTTCTTT
NA,TRBJ2-3,NA,15,TRBV4-1,CASSQLGRGTDTQYF,TGCGCCAGCAGCCAATTGGGCAGGGGAACAGATACGCAGTATTTT
NA,TRBJ2-1,NA,15,TRBV6-1,CASRAGVQGYNEQFF,TGTGCCAGCAGGGCAGGGGTGCAGGGCTACAATGAGCAGTTCTTC
NA,TRBJ1-2,NA,14,TRBV18,CASSPPGRPGGYTF,TGTGCCAGCTCACCACCGGGACGCCCGGGGGGCTACACCTTC
TRBD2,TRBJ2-3,NA,14,TRBV12-5,CASGLGTSGGTQYF,TGTGCTAGTGGCCTCGGGACTAGCGGAGGTACGCAGTATTTT
TRBD1,TRBJ1-3,NA,15,TRBV5-1,CASSLARDRDDTIYF,TGCGCCAGCAGCTTGGCCCGGGACAGGGACGACACCATATATTTT
NA,TRBJ2-1,NA,15,TRBV15,CATSSQSQGYNEQFF,TGTGCCACCAGCAGCCAATCACAGGGATACAATGAGCAGTTCTTC
NA,TRBJ2-7,NA,14,TRBV6-6,CASNSWQNTYEQYF,TGTGCCAGCAATTCCTGGCAGAACACCTACGAGCAGTACTTC
TRBD1,TRBJ1-1,NA,13,TRBV5-4,CASTGTGGTEAFF,TGTGCCAGTACCGGGACAGGGGGCACTGAAGCTTTCTTT
TRBD2,TRBJ2-2,NA,15,TRBV7-3,CASSDGLAGDGELFF,TGTGCCAGCAGCGATGGACTAGCGGGTGACGGGGAGCTGTTTTTT
TRBD1,TRBJ2-1,few,15,TRBV2,CASTRRQGAANEQFF,TGTGCCAGCACCAGGAGGCAGGGGGCGGCCAATGAGCAGTTCTTC
NA,TRBJ2-1,NA,13,TRBV14,CASSGSLYNEQFF,TGTGCCAGCAGCGGGAGTCTCTACAATGAGCAGTTCTTC
TRBD1,TRBJ1-2,NA,13,TRBV2,CASSLGTGNGYTF,TGTGCCAGCAGTTTAGGGACAGGTAATGGCTACACCTTC
TRBD2,TRBJ2-2,NA,15,TRBV5-1,CASSLDPGGVGELFF,TGCGCCAGCAGCTTGGATCCGGGAGGGGTCGGGGAGCTGTTTTTT
NA,TRBJ2-7,NA,14,TRBV28,CASSDTGTTYEQYF,TGTGCCAGCAGCGACACAGGGACAACCTACGAGCAGTACTTC
NA,TRBJ1-1,NA,12,TRBV28,CASSLSFTEAFF,TGTGCCAGCAGTTTATCCTTCACTGAAGCTTTCTTT
TRBD2,TRBJ2-1,NA,17,TRBV15,CATSREPVAGNYNEQFF,TGTGCCACCAGCAGAGAACCCGTAGCGGGGAACTACAATGAGCAGTTCTTC
NA,TRBJ2-6,once,15,TRBV6-5,CVSSASDSGANVLTF,TGCGTAAGCAGCGCTAGTGACTCTGGGGCCAACGTCCTGACTTTC
NA,TRBJ1-2,NA,13,TRBV27,CASSLTGNYGYTF,TGTGCCAGCAGTTTAACAGGCAACTATGGCTACACCTTC
NA,TRBJ1-1,NA,14,TRBV2,CASSEITGSTEAFF,TGTGCCAGCAGTGAAATTACGGGGAGCACTGAAGCTTTCTTT
NA,TRBJ2-7,NA,16,TRBV5-5,CASSRRAPQTPHEQYF,TGTGCCAGCAGCCGGAGGGCCCCTCAAACCCCCCACGAGCAGTACTTC
TRBD1,TRBJ1-2,NA,14,TRBV6-5,CASSRTGPNYGYTF,TGTGCCAGCAGCCGGACAGGTCCTAACTATGGCTACACCTTC
NA,TRBJ1-4,NA,15,TRBV18,CASSPRTVSNEKLFF,TGTGCCAGCTCACCCAGGACGGTGTCTAATGAAAAACTGTTTTTT
TRBD1,TRBJ2-7,NA,14,TRBV27,CASSPWDRPYEQYF,TGTGCCAGCAGTCCGTGGGACAGACCCTACGAGCAGTACTTC
NA,TRBJ2-1,NA,12,TRBV7-2,CASSPPSNEQFF,TGTGCCAGCAGCCCCCCCTCCAATGAGCAGTTCTTC
NA,TRBJ1-2,NA,11,TRBV9,CVRGRGSSYTF,TGCGTTCGGGGGCGCGGTTCAAGCTACACCTTC
NA,TRBJ1-2,NA,16,TRBV5-8,CASSFDRDFANYGYTF,TGTGCCAGCAGCTTTGACCGGGACTTTGCTAACTATGGCTACACCTTC
TRBD1,TRBJ1-1,NA,16,TRBV2,CASMPRDRVRNTEAFF,TGTGCCAGCATGCCACGAGACAGGGTAAGGAACACTGAAGCTTTCTTT
NA,TRBJ2-2,NA,15,TRBV5-1,CASSLVGEYTGELFF,TGCGCCAGCAGCTTGGTAGGGGAATACACCGGGGAGCTGTTTTTT
NA,TRBJ1-1,NA,14,TRBV27,CASSRRGLGTEAFF,TGTGCCAGCAGCCGCAGGGGATTAGGGACTGAAGCTTTCTTT
NA,TRBJ1-2,NA,14,TRBV27,CASSKLGPSGGYTF,TGTGCCAGCAGTAAGTTGGGACCGAGCGGGGGCTACACCTTC
NA,TRBJ2-1,NA,15,TRBV6-4,CASSDSEGPKDEQFF,TGTGCCAGCAGTGACTCGGAGGGCCCGAAGGATGAGCAGTTCTTC
NA,TRBJ2-2,NA,15,TRBV7-8,CASSLALGNTGELFF,TGTGCCAGCAGCTTGGCCTTGGGGAACACCGGGGAGCTGTTTTTT
NA,TRBJ2-7,NA,10,TRBV11-2,CASSYLEQYF,TGTGCCAGCAGCTATCTCGAGCAGTACTTC
TRBD1,TRBJ1-4,NA,15,TRBV9,CASSGGGDRGEKLFF,TGTGCCAGCAGCGGAGGGGGGGACAGGGGTGAAAAACTGTTTTTT
NA,TRBJ2-3,NA,13,TRBV29-1,CSVALRGTDTQYF,TGCAGCGTTGCTCTCAGGGGCACAGATACGCAGTATTTT
NA,TRBJ1-6,NA,15,TRBV7-3,CASSQGSLTHSPLHF,TGTGCCAGCAGTCAGGGATCTCTTACGCATTCACCCCTCCACTTT
NA,TRBJ1-3,NA,13,TRBV12-5,CASGRTDGNTIYF,TGTGCTAGTGGTCGGACAGATGGAAACACCATATATTTT
NA,TRBJ2-7,NA,14,TRBV7-9,CASSNRAATYEQYF,TGTGCCAGCAGTAACCGTGCAGCCACCTACGAGCAGTACTTC
NA,TRBJ2-5,NA,15,TRBV4-2,CASSQDDRPMRTQYF,TGTGCCAGCAGCCAAGATGACAGGCCGATGCGGACCCAGTACTTC
NA,TRBJ1-2,NA,15,TRBV18,CASSLAKTQNYGYTF,TGTGCCAGCTCACTAGCAAAGACCCAGAACTATGGCTACACCTTC
TRBD1,TRBJ2-5,NA,14,TRBV7-6,CASSSGQGRETQYF,TGTGCCAGCAGCTCGGGACAGGGCAGGGAGACCCAGTACTTC
NA,TRBJ2-7,NA,15,TRBV7-2,CASSLAKGGGYEQYF,TGTGCCAGCAGCTTAGCGAAGGGCGGAGGCTACGAGCAGTACTTC